The 10 T cell receptor beta chains listed next were all sequenced from one sample in a study of cytomegalovirus exposure and HLA in healthy donors. PCR was performed using 60 Vbeta and 13 Jbeta primers. Only in-frame clones appear in the TCRdb table, and some are missing; sequencing was by immunoSEQ multiplex PCR. This listing includes tens of thousands of clones. Specimen: PBMCs. The receptors were gathered from a middle-aged man in good health and CMV-seronegative.

V usage is TRBV10-1 and J usage is TRBJ1-1; D unclear. CDR1 WNHNN and CDR2 SYGVQD come from the germline V gene (reference sequence). V lost 0 bases, J lost 7 bases, and 12 bases lay in between. This CDR3 comprises 14 residues. CDR3 nucleotides: TGCGCCAGCAGTGAGTCGCCGGTCCAAATTGAAGCTTTCTTT. Its translation: CASSESPVQIEAFF.

The CDR3 DNA is TGTGCCAGCAGCCAACAAACAGGGGAAGGCTACACCTTC. It codes for CASSQQTGEGYTF. This rearrangement joins TRBV4-2 to TRBJ1-2; the match to TRBD1 covers 7 bases. V lost 2 bases to trimming and J lost 8 bases; unmatched junction nucleotides: 5. This CDR3 has 13 residues. Germline CDR1 reads LGHNA; CDR2 reads YNFKEQ.

The chain combines TRBV18 with TRBJ1-3, with 8 positions matching TRBD1. This CDR3 has 15 residues. Germline V gives CDR1 KGHSH, CDR2 LQKENI. The V and J ends lost 7 bases and 2 bases, in that order; junction bases with no gene match: 7. CDR3 amino acids: CASLRTGLAGNTIYF. CDR3 DNA: TGTGCCAGCTTGCGGACAGGGCTGGCTGGAAACACCATATATTTT.

The CDR3 loop reads CASSLAQGYQETQYF. CDR3 nucleotide sequence: TGTGCCAGCAGCTTGGCGCAGGGGTACCAAGAGACCCAGTACTTC. J is TRBJ2-5 and V is TRBV5-6; tentative D call: TRBD1 (6 bases). Germline V gene lookup returns CDR1 SGHDT and CDR2 YYEEEE. The CDR3 totals 15 residues. V dropped 0 bases and J dropped 0 bases, with 9 bases sitting between them.

The V call is TRBV9, the J call TRBJ2-3, with TRBD2 as a possible D gene (5 bases). V was trimmed by 4 bases and J by 6 bases, leaving 21 bases between them. The V gene's germline CDR1 is SGDLS and CDR2 YYNGEE. This CDR3 is 16 amino acids long. DNA of the CDR3: TGTGCCAGCAGCACAACCGTAGGGCTAGCTGCCGATACGCAGTATTTT. It translates to CASSTTVGLAADTQYF.

The chain employs TRBV11-2 and TRBJ1-3; D is unclear. This CDR3 region has 13 residues. Germline V gene sequence: CDR1 SGHAT, CDR2 FQNNGV. The ends were cut back, 8 bases at V and 3 bases at J, with 11 bases in the middle. Here the CDR3 DNA reads TGTGCCAGCCTATCGCGAGATGGAAACACCATATATTTT. Its protein is CASLSRDGNTIYF. The full variable domain, its missing parts supplied by reference TRBV11-2 and TRBJ1-3, is EAGVAQSPRYKIIEKRQSVAFWCNPISGHATLYWYQQILGQGPKLLIQFQNNGVVDDSQLPKDRFSAERLKGVDSTLKIQPAKLEDSAVYLCASLSRDGNTIYFGEGSWLTVV.

This chain uses TRBV4-2 with TRBJ1-4, with TRBD1 matching over 9 bases. CDR3 length: 17 amino acids. The germline CDR1 and CDR2 sequences are LGHNA and YNFKEQ. With 1 base clipped from V and 12 bases from J, the junction kept 15 bases outside the gene matches. The CDR3 coding sequence is TGTGCCAGCAGCCAAGTCCCTACCGGGACAGGGAACGTACAACTGTTTTTT. Translating it yields CASSQVPTGTGNVQLFF.

The chain has TRBV5-6 and TRBJ1-2, with D maybe TRBD1 (5 bases). The CDR3 sequence is 13 residues long. Trimming shortened V by 0 bases and J by 7 bases, and 10 bases separated the two germline ends. In germline, CDR1 is SGHDT, CDR2 YYEEEE. CDR3 nucleotides: TGTGCCAGCAGCTTGGACAGGCGGGGTGGCTACACCTTC. Residues: CASSLDRRGGYTF.

The CDR3 loop reads CASSFRWQGINQPQHF. CDR3 DNA sequence: TGTGCCAGCAGTTTTCGGTGGCAGGGAATAAATCAGCCCCAGCATTTT. This chain uses TRBV28 with TRBJ1-5, with a possible D match to TRBD1 (5 bases). Germline V lookup: CDR1 MDHEN, CDR2 SYDVKM. This CDR3 comprises 16 residues. V was clipped by 3 bases and J by 4 bases, with 16 bases between them.

V gene TRBV29-1 combines with J gene TRBJ1-2, with a tentative D call TRBD1 (5 bases). The germline CDR1 and CDR2 sequences are SQVTM and ANQGSEA. The CDR3 is 12 residues long. Trimming removed 2 bases from V and 4 bases from J, with 8 bases in between. The CDR3 region has the DNA TGCAGCGTTGAAATACAGGTCTATGGCTACACCTTC. This gives the protein CSVEIQVYGYTF.